One and the same sample provided the 25 T cell receptor beta chains below, sequenced in a study of PD-1 blockade in classical Hodgkin lymphoma. Clones were read by immunoSEQ multiplex PCR, and TCRdb kept only the in-frame ones, dropping some. The sample shows tens of thousands of clones, 75% to 90% of them seen only once. The patients all showed relapse after autologous stem cell transplantation, while their brentuximab vedotin exposure varied. The sample here was peripheral blood mononuclear cells (PBMCs), taken at baseline. The receptors derive from a human donor with classical Hodgkin lymphoma.

This chain uses TRBV29-1 with TRBJ1-2, with 8 bases matching TRBD1. The CDR3 is 14 amino acids. The germline CDR1 and CDR2 sequences are SQVTM and ANQGSEA. With V trimmed by 3 bases and J by 1 base, 4 bases remained unmatched. Written as DNA, the CDR3 is TGCAGCGTTGACAGGGGGCGGAATAACTATGGCTACACCTTC. Translation: CSVDRGRNNYGYTF.

This rearrangement joins TRBV30 to TRBJ1-3, with a weak D call TRBD1 (5 bases). CDR3 length: 15 residues. CDR1 and CDR2 (germline): GTSNPN, SVGIG (reference sequence). The V and J ends lost 1 base and 6 bases respectively, with 16 bases between them. For the CDR3, the DNA is TGTGCCTGGAGTGCTGGGGGGGTTAGTGTAAACACCATATATTTT. Residues: CAWSAGGVSVNTIYF. The complete variable domain, with remaining parts taken from reference TRBV30 and TRBJ1-3, reads SQTIHQWPATLVQPVGSPLSLECTVEGTSNPNLYWYRQAAGRGLQLLFYSVGIGQISSEVPQNLSASRPQDRQFILSSKKLLLSDSGFYLCAWSAGGVSVNTIYFGEGSWLTVV.

This chain joins TRBV4-1 and TRBJ1-1; 10 nucleotides align to TRBD1. The CDR3 totals 12 residues. The junction had 6 bases not matched to a gene; V was cut back by 5 bases and J by 12 bases. Germline values: CDR1 MGHRA, CDR2 YSYEKL. The CDR3 protein is CASSYRQGAPFF. The CDR3 DNA is TGCGCCAGCAGCTATCGACAGGGGGCACCTTTCTTT.

This clone was seen just once. The J gene is TRBJ2-3, the V gene TRBV7-8; 11 bases are shared with TRBD1. The CDR3 loop spans 17 amino acids. CDR1 and CDR2 (germline): SGHVS, FQNEAQ. Losses at the gene ends were 2 bases for V and 4 bases for J; bases not matched to a gene: 8. The CDR3 DNA is TGTGCCAGCAGCTTACAGTCCGGACAGGGGGCGGCAGATACGCAGTATTTT. As protein: CASSLQSGQGAADTQYF.

The V gene is TRBV2, the J gene TRBJ2-5; no clear D gene. Between the trimmed V and J ends, which lost 2 bases and 5 bases, there was a span of 9 bases. The CDR3 consists of 13 residues. Germline V gene sequence: CDR1 SNHLY, CDR2 FYNNEI. CDR3 residues: CASSETGRETQYF. The CDR3 coding sequence is TGTGCCAGCAGTGAAACTGGAAGGGAGACCCAGTACTTC.

This chain joins TRBV5-1 and TRBJ1-4, with 10 bases lining up with TRBD1. Trimming took 0 bases from V and 8 from J; bases not matched to a gene: 10. Germline CDR1 reads SGHRS; CDR2 reads YFSETQ. This CDR3 has 17 residues. CDR3 sequence: CASSLGDEDRGHEKLFF. In nucleotides, the CDR3 is TGCGCCAGCAGCTTGGGGGACGAAGACAGGGGGCACGAAAAACTGTTTTTT.

The chain combines TRBV4-1 with TRBJ2-4; TRBD1 aligns across 9 bases. CDR1 and CDR2 (germline): MGHRA, YSYEKL. V trimming: 1 base; J trimming: 6 bases; junction bases outside the gene matches: 7. The CDR3 sequence is 16 residues long. This chain's CDR3 is CASSQGMKDRGNIQYF. Written as DNA, the CDR3 is TGCGCCAGCAGCCAAGGAATGAAGGACAGGGGAAACATTCAGTACTTC.

The V gene is TRBV7-9, the J gene TRBJ2-3; TRBD2 matches 12 bases. The V segment lost 5 bases and the J segment 4 bases; nucleotides outside the gene matches: 16. The CDR3 is 19 amino acids. CDR1 is SEHNR, CDR2 FQNEAQ, per germline (reference sequence). CDR3 residues: CASSTTTSGRRRAPDTQYF. For the CDR3, the DNA is TGTGCCAGCAGCACCACAACTAGCGGGAGGAGGAGGGCACCAGATACGCAGTATTTT.

The chain combines TRBV19 with TRBJ2-7; perhaps TRBD1 as D (5 bases). The CDR3 extends over 15 amino acids. CDR1 LNHDA and CDR2 SQIVND come from the germline V gene (reference sequence). V gave up 2 bases and J gave up 3 bases, with 14 bases separating them. DNA for the CDR3: TGTGCCAGTAGTATACAGGGTCTGGGCAGCTACGAGCAGTACTTC. Amino acid sequence: CASSIQGLGSYEQYF.

CDR3 in amino acids: CASTGTGRRWGEQYF. The CDR3, as DNA: TGTGCCAGCACCGGGACAGGCCGCAGGTGGGGCGAGCAGTACTTC. The chain carries TRBV7-9 and TRBJ2-7; 8 nucleotides agree with TRBD1. The CDR3 length is 15 residues. The germline gives CDR1 SEHNR, CDR2 FQNEAQ (reference sequence). The V segment lost 7 bases and the J segment 6 bases; nucleotides outside the gene matches: 14. The whole variable domain, remainder taken from reference TRBV7-9 and TRBJ2-7, is DTGVSQNPRHKITKRGQNVTFRCDPISEHNRLYWYRQTLGQGPEFLTYFQNEAQLEKSRLLSDRFSAERPKGSFSTLEIQRTEQGDSAMYLCASTGTGRRWGEQYFGPGTRLTVT.

This chain connects TRBV7-2 to TRBJ2-1; D not resolved. V lost 2 bases and J 7 bases, leaving 6 bases between the germline ends. This CDR3 has 12 residues. CDR1 and CDR2 (germline): SGHTA, FQGNSA. CDR3 sequence: CASSLSRNEQFF. The CDR3 region has the DNA TGTGCCAGCAGCTTATCGAGAAATGAGCAGTTCTTC.

In DNA, the CDR3 is TGTGCCAGCAGCTACGATACGCAGTATTTT. As protein: CASSYDTQYF. This sequence joins TRBV11-2 and TRBJ2-3; no definite D call. This CDR3 is built from 10 residues. The V end was cut by 4 bases, the J end by 6 bases, with 2 bases between. Germline values: CDR1 SGHAT, CDR2 FQNNGV.

The chain carries TRBV6-1 and TRBJ2-7; either TRBD1 or TRBD2 may fit D (6 bases each). Trimming pared 0 bases from V and 5 bases from J, leaving 11 bases between. Germline V lookup: CDR1 MNHNS, CDR2 SASEGT. The CDR3 contains 14 residues. The CDR3 DNA sequence: TGTGCCAGCAGTGAAGCTTGGGGGGCCAACGAGCAGTACTTC. Its translation is CASSEAWGANEQYF.

This rearrangement joins TRBV29-1 to TRBJ2-7; possible D gene TRBD2, 5 bases. Deletions cut 0 bases from V and 0 bases from J, with 12 bases between. CDR3 size: 15 residues. Germline V gene sequence: CDR1 SQVTM, CDR2 ANQGSEA. The CDR3 here is CSVEERGLSSYEQYF. The CDR3 coding sequence is TGCAGCGTTGAAGAAAGAGGGTTGAGCTCCTACGAGCAGTACTTC.

The chain couples TRBV19 to TRBJ1-1; no clear D. The CDR3 contains 13 residues. Trimming cost V 4 bases and J 8 bases, with 14 bases left between them. The germline gives CDR1 LNHDA, CDR2 SQIVND (reference sequence). CDR3 protein: CASSTDSAVEAFF. For the CDR3, the DNA is TGTGCCAGTAGTACCGACTCGGCTGTCGAAGCTTTCTTT.

The rearrangement uses TRBV20-1 and TRBJ2-1; D uncertain. Germline V gene lookup returns CDR1 DFQATT and CDR2 SNEGSKA (reference sequence). The CDR3 is 10 amino acids. Trimming removed 3 bases at V and 12 bases at J, with 9 bases between. The CDR3: CSASRRGQFF. The CDR3 coding sequence is TGCAGTGCTAGTCGGCGTGGGCAGTTCTTC.

This chain uses TRBV2 with TRBJ1-4; D gene unclear. This CDR3 spans 14 amino acids. V was shortened by 1 base and J by 8 bases, with 11 bases between the two germline ends. CDR1 and CDR2 from the germline V gene are SNHLY and FYNNEI. The CDR3 bases are TGTGCCAGCAGTGAAGAAGGTGACTCCGAAAAACTGTTTTTT. Translated: CASSEEGDSEKLFF. The complete variable domain, with remaining parts taken from reference TRBV2 and TRBJ1-4, reads EPEVTQTPSHQVTQMGQEVILRCVPISNHLYFYWYRQILGQKVEFLVSFYNNEISEKSEIFDDQFSVERPDGSNFTLKIRSTKLEDSAMYFCASSEEGDSEKLFFGSGTQLSVL.

The chain employs TRBV27 and TRBJ1-5; D is unclear. This CDR3 is built from 12 residues. V lost 3 bases and J 3 bases, leaving 3 bases between the germline ends. Per germline, CDR1 MNHEY and CDR2 SMNVEV (reference sequence). CDR3 in DNA: TGTGCCAGCAGTTTCCTCAATCAGCCCCAGCATTTT. Translating it yields CASSFLNQPQHF.

The chain has TRBV13 and TRBJ1-2, with D uncertain. The CDR3 spans 14 residues. Germline CDR1 reads PRHDT; CDR2 reads FYEKMQ (reference sequence). Deletions cut 0 bases from V and 2 bases from J, with 7 bases between. For the CDR3, the DNA is TGTGCCAGCAGCTTAGGCGGGAAAAACTATGGCTACACCTTC. This translates into CASSLGGKNYGYTF.

V usage is TRBV4-1 and J usage is TRBJ2-7; 7 bases agree with TRBD1. J lost 1 base, V lost 4 bases, and 7 bases had no gene match. This CDR3 is 15 amino acids long. Germline V lookup: CDR1 MGHRA, CDR2 YSYEKL. CDR3 bases: TGCGCCAGCAGCCGCGGACAGGAGACGTCCTACGAGCAGTACTTC. Encoded protein: CASSRGQETSYEQYF.

The rearrangement uses TRBV4-1 and TRBJ1-1; D gene unclear. V was clipped by 4 bases and J by 0 bases, with 9 bases between them. Germline CDR1 and CDR2: MGHRA and YSYEKL. The CDR3 runs 14 residues. The CDR3 DNA is TGCGCCAGCAGCCTTGGCAGCATGAACACTGAAGCTTTCTTT. The encoded protein is CASSLGSMNTEAFF.

Of note for this clone: The same CDR3 is also encoded by other DNA sequences in this sample. The chain recombines TRBV7-9 with TRBJ1-2, with 10 bases fitting TRBD1. This CDR3 is built from 18 residues. With 5 bases clipped from V and 3 bases from J, the junction kept 15 bases outside the gene matches. Germline lookup yields CDR1 SEHNR and CDR2 FQNEAQ (reference sequence). CDR3 protein: CASSHIHGSGQGDYGYTF. CDR3 DNA: TGTGCCAGCAGCCATATTCATGGTAGCGGACAGGGGGACTATGGCTACACCTTC.

The chain is built from TRBV9 and TRBJ2-6, with no clear D. The CDR3 has 18 residues. V lost 0 bases and J 0 bases, leaving 13 bases between the germline ends. Germline V gene data show CDR1 as SGDLS and CDR2 as YYNGEE. The CDR3 DNA sequence: TGTGCCAGCAGCGTAGCTACGATCGCCTACTCTGGGGCCAACGTCCTGACTTTC. Translating it yields CASSVATIAYSGANVLTF.

The chain joins TRBV2 to TRBJ2-7, with D tentatively TRBD1 or TRBD2 (5 bases each). V was cut by 8 bases and J by 1 base, with 9 bases left in between. From germline, CDR1 is SNHLY and CDR2 FYNNEI. CDR3 size: 12 residues. CDR3 amino acids: CASGTDSYEQYF. The CDR3 DNA reads TGTGCCAGCGGGACGGATTCCTACGAGCAGTACTTC.

The chain links TRBV7-9 to TRBJ2-2; D is undetermined. Per the germline V gene, CDR1 is SEHNR and CDR2 is FQNEAQ (reference sequence). Trimming cost V 2 bases and J 4 bases, with 8 bases left between them. The length of the CDR3 is 14 residues. CDR3 amino acids: CASSLLKSTGELFF. The CDR3 coding sequence is TGTGCCAGCAGCTTATTAAAGAGCACCGGGGAGCTGTTTTTT. The full variable domain, with the rest looked up from reference TRBV7-9 and TRBJ2-2, is DTGVSQNPRHKITKRGQNVTFRCDPISEHNRLYWYRQTLGQGPEFLTYFQNEAQLEKSRLLSDRFSAERPKGSFSTLEIQRTEQGDSAMYLCASSLLKSTGELFFGEGSRLTVL.